The rows below give T cell receptor beta chains drawn from one sample of a study of CD8 T cells in Susac syndrome. TCRdb called the immunoSEQ multiplex PCR reads again in MiXCR, with one record for every CDR3 protein. The sample lists about 190,000 distinct CDR3 sequences, approximately 95% occurring once. Material: CD4+ T cells from PBMCs. The receptors shown here come from a human donor with Susac syndrome. The CDR3 runs from the conserved cysteine through the conserved F or W. D genes are given only for firm matches. Some rows have no size entry. The others give once, few or many, or a class for an expanded clone.

CDR3 length	clone size	D gene	V gene	J gene	CDR3 protein	CDR3 DNA
15	NA	TRBD1	TRBV6-6	TRBJ2-7	CASTPDRGRTYEQYF	TGTGCCAGCACCCCGGACAGGGGGCGCACCTACGAGCAGTACTTC
14	NA	TRBD2	TRBV5-1	TRBJ2-5	CASSFEGAGETQYF	TGCGCCAGCAGCTTCGAGGGAGCGGGGGAGACCCAGTACTTC
15	NA	NA	TRBV3-1	TRBJ2-7	CASSQDPQSGYEQYF	TGTGCCAGCAGCCAAGACCCACAGTCCGGCTACGAGCAGTACTTC
13	NA	TRBD2	TRBV29-1	TRBJ2-1	CSVRAGAYNEQFF	TGCAGCGTGCGAGCGGGGGCCTACAATGAGCAGTTCTTC
16	once	TRBD1	TRBV9	TRBJ2-1	CASSVVGGRGQDEQFF	TGTGCCAGCAGCGTAGTAGGGGGAAGGGGGCAGGATGAGCAGTTCTTC
15	NA	TRBD1	TRBV18	TRBJ2-2	CASSPPTGVNGELFF	TGTGCCAGCTCACCCCCTACAGGGGTCAACGGGGAGCTGTTTTTT
13	NA	NA	TRBV2	TRBJ2-7	CASAGTQTYEQYF	TGTGCCAGCGCCGGGACTCAAACCTACGAGCAGTACTTC
15	NA	NA	TRBV7-6	TRBJ2-7	CASSLVDGGGYEQYF	TGTGCCAGCAGCTTAGTAGACGGGGGAGGATACGAGCAGTACTTC
14	once	NA	TRBV5-1	TRBJ2-7	CASRAGGSSYEQYF	TGCGCCAGCAGGGCCGGAGGGAGCTCCTACGAGCAGTACTTC
13	NA	NA	TRBV6-6	TRBJ2-7	CASSGGSSYEQYF	TGTGCCAGCAGCGGGGGAAGCTCCTACGAGCAGTACTTC
14	NA	NA	TRBV30	TRBJ1-5	CAWSLTGTDQPQHF	TGTGCCTGGAGTTTGACAGGAACGGATCAGCCCCAGCATTTT
12	NA	NA	TRBV5-1	TRBJ2-3	CASSPDTDTQYF	TGCGCCAGCAGCCCGGACACAGATACGCAGTATTTT
13	NA	NA	TRBV15	TRBJ2-5	CATSRDLRETQYF	TGTGCCACCAGCAGAGATTTAAGGGAGACCCAGTACTTC
15	NA	NA	TRBV29-1	TRBJ2-2	CSVDKGRRGTGELFF	TGCAGCGTTGATAAGGGGAGACGAGGCACCGGGGAGCTGTTTTTT
13	NA	NA	TRBV9	TRBJ1-2	CASSVEGQGGYTF	TGTGCCAGCAGCGTAGAAGGGCAGGGCGGCTACACCTTC
15	NA	NA	TRBV6-5	TRBJ1-2	CASSYGGASNYGYTF	TGTGCCAGCAGTTACGGGGGGGCCTCTAACTATGGCTACACCTTC
15	NA	NA	TRBV6-2/TRBV6-3	TRBJ2-1	CASSPGTTIYNEQFF	TGTGCCAGCAGCCCCGGGACAACTATCTACAATGAGCAGTTCTTC
14	once	NA	TRBV13	TRBJ1-1	CASSPTERNTEAFF	TGTGCCAGCAGCCCCACGGAAAGGAACACTGAAGCTTTCTTT
14	NA	NA	TRBV7-7	TRBJ2-3	CASSSGTHTDTQYF	TGTGCTAGCAGCTCCGGGACTCACACAGATACGCAGTATTTT
13	NA	NA	TRBV12-3/TRBV12-4	TRBJ1-2	CASSLIGQGGYTF	TGTGCCAGCAGTTTGATAGGGCAGGGCGGCTACACCTTC
12	once	NA	TRBV2	TRBJ2-7	CASSEQNYEQYF	TGTGCCAGCAGTGAACAGAACTACGAGCAGTACTTC
17	NA	TRBD1	TRBV5-6	TRBJ1-1	CASSLASGTGVNTEAFF	TGTGCCAGCAGCTTGGCGTCCGGGACAGGGGTAAACACTGAAGCTTTCTTT
18	NA	TRBD2	TRBV12-3/TRBV12-4	TRBJ2-3	CASSTHSTRLAGTDTQYF	TGTGCCAGCAGCACCCACTCAACGAGACTAGCGGGCACAGATACGCAGTATTTT
16	NA	NA	TRBV23-1	TRBJ2-6	CASSQSKGTGANVLTF	TGCGCCAGCAGTCAATCGAAGGGGACTGGGGCCAACGTCCTGACTTTC
16	NA	TRBD2	TRBV20-1	TRBJ2-7	CSADGTSGGTSYEQYF	TGCAGTGCCGATGGGACTAGCGGGGGAACCTCCTACGAGCAGTACTTC
16	NA	TRBD1	TRBV7-2	TRBJ1-2	CASSLVVGTAHYGYTF	TGTGCCAGCAGCTTAGTAGTCGGGACAGCCCACTATGGCTACACCTTC
11	once	NA	TRBV29-1	TRBJ1-1	CSVGPNTEAFF	TGCAGCGTTGGACCGAACACTGAAGCTTTCTTT
11	NA	NA	TRBV29-1	TRBJ1-2	CTSQGHYGYTF	TGCACCTCCCAGGGACACTATGGCTACACCTTC
11	NA	NA	TRBV3-1	TRBJ2-5	CATLGVETQYF	TGTGCCACCCTAGGGGTTGAGACCCAGTACTTC
15	NA	TRBD2	TRBV7-2	TRBJ2-5	CASSLRGLGPETQYF	TGTGCCAGCAGCCTAAGGGGACTAGGGCCGGAGACCCAGTACTTC
15	NA	NA	TRBV5-4	TRBJ2-4	CASSPGLVAKNIQYF	TGTGCCAGCAGCCCCGGTCTAGTAGCCAAAAACATTCAGTACTTC
18	NA	TRBD2	TRBV11-2	TRBJ2-2	CASSFPAKLAGATGELFF	TGTGCCAGCAGCTTCCCTGCAAAACTAGCGGGGGCCACCGGGGAGCTGTTTTTT
13	NA	NA	TRBV4-1	TRBJ2-4	CASSQEAGTLQYF	TGCGCCAGCAGCCAAGAGGCCGGGACATTACAGTACTTC
15	NA	TRBD1	TRBV9	TRBJ1-2	CASSVVGQAQYGYTF	TGTGCCAGCAGCGTAGTGGGACAGGCCCAGTATGGCTACACCTTC
13	NA	NA	TRBV14	TRBJ1-1	CASSQEQVTEAFF	TGTGCCAGCAGCCAAGAACAGGTGACTGAAGCTTTCTTT
16	once	NA	TRBV5-6	TRBJ2-5	CASSSQGLGRQETQYF	TGTGCCAGCAGCTCCCAGGGTTTGGGTCGGCAAGAGACCCAGTACTTC
17	NA	TRBD2	TRBV5-1	TRBJ2-2	CASSPRLASVPTGELFF	TGCGCCAGCAGCCCTAGACTAGCGTCCGTACCCACCGGGGAGCTGTTTTTT
15	NA	TRBD1	TRBV11-2	TRBJ2-1	CASSSDRGTYNEQFF	TGTGCCAGCAGCTCGGACAGGGGGACGTACAATGAGCAGTTCTTC
17	NA	TRBD2	TRBV27	TRBJ2-2	CASSLLTSGRNTGELFF	TGTGCCAGCAGTTTATTAACTAGCGGGAGGAACACCGGGGAGCTGTTTTTT
15	NA	NA	TRBV20-1	TRBJ2-1	CSATRGSSAYNEQFF	TGCAGTGCTACACGTGGGTCTTCGGCTTACAATGAGCAGTTCTTC
11	once	NA	TRBV30	TRBJ1-1	CAWSRDTEAFF	TGTGCCTGGAGCAGGGACACTGAAGCTTTCTTT
16	NA	NA	TRBV5-4	TRBJ2-5	CASSLDQSVAMETQYF	TGTGCCAGCAGCTTGGATCAGTCAGTGGCAATGGAGACCCAGTACTTC
15	NA	NA	TRBV12-3/TRBV12-4	TRBJ1-5	CASRPDGKVNQPQHF	TGTGCCAGCAGACCCGATGGTAAAGTTAATCAGCCCCAGCATTTT
13	NA	NA	TRBV30	TRBJ2-2	CAWRSHYTGELFF	TGTGCCTGGCGGTCCCATTACACCGGGGAGCTGTTTTTT
14	NA	NA	TRBV20-1	TRBJ2-5	CSAYLDGRQETQYF	TGCAGTGCTTACTTGGACGGCCGCCAAGAGACCCAGTACTTC
15	NA	TRBD1	TRBV27	TRBJ1-4	CASSSQGARGEKLFF	TGTGCCAGCAGTTCCCAGGGGGCGCGAGGTGAAAAACTGTTTTTT
14	NA	NA	TRBV30	TRBJ1-6	CAWSPTGRGSPLHF	TGTGCCTGGAGTCCCACAGGCCGTGGATCACCCCTCCACTTT
13	NA	NA	TRBV9	TRBJ2-1	CASSIQANNEQFF	TGTGCCAGCAGCATACAGGCTAACAATGAGCAGTTCTTC
13	NA	NA	TRBV20-1	TRBJ2-1	CSARDSAHHEQFF	TGCAGTGCTAGAGATTCGGCCCATCATGAGCAGTTCTTC
16	NA	NA	TRBV5-1	TRBJ2-2	CASSLDSAPGTGELFF	TGCGCCAGCAGCTTGGACTCTGCTCCGGGCACCGGGGAGCTGTTTTTT
17	NA	NA	TRBV12-3/TRBV12-4	TRBJ2-6	CASSGDGPYSGANVLTF	TGTGCCAGCAGTGGGGACGGACCATACTCTGGGGCCAACGTCCTGACTTTC
14	NA	TRBD1	TRBV29-1	TRBJ2-7	CSVEGPGGNYEQYF	TGCAGCGTTGAGGGCCCAGGGGGCAACTACGAGCAGTACTTC
17	NA	TRBD1	TRBV27	TRBJ1-5	CASRDFSGGYYNQPQHF	TGTGCCAGCAGAGATTTTTCAGGGGGCTACTACAATCAGCCCCAGCATTTT